This T cell receptor (beta chain) comes out of a study of post-analysis software for immune sequencing data. Study-wide results and limits: Multiple sclerosis patients showed significantly lower normalized Chao1 diversity than controls did.

Regarding this clonotype: Antigen unknown.

Unique molecular identifiers had been added to the TCR beta cDNA libraries. TCRdb passed the PCR reads through MiXCR, listing each CDR3 protein once. The sample consists of approximately 630,000 distinct CDR3 sequences, roughly three fifths of them appearing once. The TCR was taken from a girl aged 2 to 10 with multiple sclerosis. The material sequenced was blood.

The CDR3 coding sequence is TGTGCCAGCAGCCAAGATAGGGGTCAGCTCTACGAGCAGTACTTC. The encoded protein is CASSQDRGQLYEQYF. The chain uses TRBV4-2 and TRBJ2-7, with D possibly being TRBD1 (5 bases). Germline V gives CDR1 LGHNA, CDR2 YNFKEQ. Trimming took off 0 bases at V and 3 bases at J, with 12 bases between the two ends. This CDR3 has 15 residues.